Listed here are 30 T cell receptor beta chains from one sample, sequenced in a study of CD8 T cell repertoires and HIV-1 epitope variants. Sequencing was performed with immunoSEQ multiplex PCR; in TCRdb, only in-frame clones are kept and a portion is missing. Of about 4,100 clones in the sample, about 63% are singletons; the top ten hold about 42%. These receptors' targets are unknown. The sample comprised cultured CD8+ T cells derived from PBMCs. Source of these receptors: a male donor with HIV.

CDR3: CASSLEYNEQFF. CDR3 nucleotide sequence: TGTGCCAGCAGTCTGGAGTACAATGAGCAGTTCTTC. The gene calls are TRBV28 and TRBJ2-1; D gene ambiguous. V was clipped by 5 bases and J by 4 bases, with 6 bases between them. This CDR3 spans 12 amino acids. In germline, CDR1 is MDHEN, CDR2 SYDVKM. The whole variable domain, remainder taken from reference TRBV28 and TRBJ2-1, is DVKVTQSSRYLVKRTGEKVFLECVQDMDHENMFWYRQDPGLGLRLIYFSYDVKMKEKGDIPEGYSVSREKKERFSLILESASTNQTSMYLCASSLEYNEQFFGPGTRLTVL.

The chain combines TRBV6-1 with TRBJ2-2, with TRBD1 matching over 9 bases. Germline trimming cut 5 bases from V and 7 bases from J; bases unmatched to any gene: 5. Looked up from germline, CDR1 is MNHNS and CDR2 is SASEGT. This CDR3 is 14 amino acids long. The CDR3 DNA is TGTGCCAGCAGTCCCGGGACAGGGTTCGGGGAGCTGTTTTTT. Its protein is CASSPGTGFGELFF.

The CDR3 DNA sequence: TGTGCCAGCACCTTCAGGGACCGAGGAGGAGAAGAGCAGTTCTTC. Translated, it gives CASTFRDRGGEEQFF. The chain joins TRBV7-9 to TRBJ2-1; D might be TRBD1 or TRBD2, each matching 5 bases. The germline gives CDR1 SEHNR, CDR2 FQNEAQ (reference sequence). The V gene lost 7 bases and the J gene lost 10 bases, with 23 bases spanning the gap. The CDR3 has 15 amino acids.

The chain couples TRBV4-3 to TRBJ1-2, with D tentatively TRBD1 (5 bases). The ends were cut back, 2 bases at V and 4 bases at J, with 14 bases in the middle. Per the germline V gene, CDR1 is LGHNA and CDR2 is YSLEER. The CDR3 runs 15 residues. The CDR3 protein is CASSQSRGPGYGYTF. As DNA, the CDR3 is TGCGCCAGCAGCCAATCTCGGGGCCCAGGCTATGGCTACACCTTC.

The V and J genes are TRBV28 and TRBJ2-6; D is unresolved. The germline CDR1 and CDR2 sequences are MDHEN and SYDVKM. Trimming pared 3 bases from V and 1 base from J, leaving 7 bases between. The CDR3 is made up of 15 amino acids. CDR3 loop: CASSFSLSGANVLTF. CDR3 nucleotide sequence: TGTGCCAGCAGTTTCTCATTGTCTGGGGCCAACGTCCTGACTTTC.

In this sample, this clone turned up a few times. The chain recombines TRBV9 with TRBJ2-1, with 8 bases identical to TRBD1. Trimming at V came to 0 bases and at J to 7 bases, leaving 6 bases not matched to a gene. Germline CDR1 SGDLS, CDR2 YYNGEE. The CDR3 extends over 15 amino acids. CDR3 region: CASSVVRTGYNEQFF. The DNA of the CDR3 is TGTGCCAGCAGCGTAGTTCGGACAGGGTATAATGAGCAGTTCTTC.

The rearrangement joins TRBV28 to TRBJ2-7, with 10 bases aligning to TRBD2. The CDR3 has 16 amino acids. J lost 2 bases, V lost 5 bases, and 9 bases had no gene match. CDR1 is MDHEN, CDR2 SYDVKM, per germline. CDR3 nucleotides: TGTGCCAGCAGTCCCGCCTTAGCGGGAGGCGCCTACGAGCAGTACTTC. It specifies CASSPALAGGAYEQYF.

The chain links TRBV29-1 to TRBJ1-2; no clear D. Germline V lookup: CDR1 SQVTM, CDR2 ANQGSEA. The CDR3 loop spans 14 amino acids. The germline V and J ends were trimmed by 6 bases and 3 bases, with 17 bases remaining between them. The CDR3 loop reads CSVDSPLGYYGYTF. The CDR3 DNA sequence: TGCAGCGTGGATTCCCCACTGGGCTACTATGGCTACACCTTC.

The table lists this clone with a few counts. J is TRBJ1-4 and V is TRBV27; D is ambiguous. V gave up 6 bases and J gave up 7 bases, with 18 bases separating them. The CDR3 is 15 amino acids. Germline V gene sequence: CDR1 MNHEY, CDR2 SMNVEV (reference sequence). CDR3 region: CASRRGGSWFEKLFF. The CDR3, as DNA: TGTGCCAGCAGACGTGGAGGATCATGGTTTGAAAAACTGTTTTTT.

V usage is TRBV5-6 and J usage is TRBJ2-7; D gene unclear. Trimming stripped 2 bases from V and 3 bases from J, with 9 bases between. Germline CDR1 reads SGHDT; CDR2 reads YYEEEE. The CDR3 length is 13 residues. The CDR3 region has the DNA TGTGCCAGCAGCTTTGGGCCTGACTACGAGCAGTACTTC. It specifies CASSFGPDYEQYF.

V usage is TRBV28 and J usage is TRBJ2-1; weak D call: TRBD2 (5 bases). The CDR3 is 14 amino acids. In germline, CDR1 is MDHEN, CDR2 SYDVKM. For the CDR3, the DNA is TGTGCTACTCAGCGAGGGTCCAGATACAATGAGCAGTTCTTC. The encoded protein is CATQRGSRYNEQFF.

The CDR3 is CASSLAGVPEQYF. The CDR3, as DNA: TGTGCCAGCAGTCTAGCGGGAGTCCCCGAGCAGTACTTC. The chain recombines TRBV2 with TRBJ2-7, with 10 positions matching TRBD2. Germline values: CDR1 SNHLY, CDR2 FYNNEI. The CDR3 has 13 amino acids. The junction had 4 bases not matched to a gene; V was cut back by 5 bases and J by 6 bases.

The rearrangement uses TRBV6-5 and TRBJ2-7; either TRBD1 or TRBD2 may fit D (6 bases each). The CDR3 has 14 amino acids. CDR1 is MNHEY, CDR2 SVGAGI, per germline. The germline V and J ends were trimmed by 6 bases and 1 base, with 13 bases remaining between them. The CDR3 protein is CASSLTGLSYEQYF. The CDR3, as DNA: TGTGCCAGCAGCTTGACAGGACTATCCTACGAGCAGTACTTC.

This chain links TRBV7-9 with TRBJ2-2; D is perhaps TRBD1 (6 bases). The V gene's germline CDR1 is SEHNR and CDR2 FQNEAQ (reference sequence). Trimming took 11 bases from V and 6 from J, leaving 25 bases between them. The CDR3 runs 16 residues. This CDR3 is CAGSSQSPGQPGELFF. In DNA form, the CDR3 reads TGTGCCGGCTCCTCCCAATCCCCCGGACAGCCCGGGGAGCTGTTTTTT.

The genes are TRBV5-6 and TRBJ2-1; D gene ambiguous. Germline loops: CDR1 SGHDT, CDR2 YYEEEE. This CDR3 comprises 13 residues. The ends were cut back, 0 bases at V and 6 bases at J, with 7 bases in the middle. Here the CDR3 DNA reads TGTGCCAGCAGCTTGGTGCAGGCCAATGAGCAGTTCTTC. It yields the protein CASSLVQANEQFF.

The chain recombines TRBV6-5 with TRBJ1-1, with a weak D call TRBD1 (6 bases). Germline loops: CDR1 MNHEY, CDR2 SVGAGI. The CDR3 runs to 15 residues. V lost 4 bases and J 0 bases, leaving 12 bases between the germline ends. In DNA, the CDR3 is TGTGCCAGCAGTTCACAGGGAAGCTTGAACACTGAAGCTTTCTTT. Its translation is CASSSQGSLNTEAFF.

In this sample, this clone turned up a few times. The chain joins TRBV5-1 to TRBJ2-1; 8 bases fit TRBD1. After removal of 4 bases from V and 10 bases from J, the junction contained 7 bases not matched to a gene. This CDR3 has 13 amino acids. The V gene's germline CDR1 is SGHRS and CDR2 YFSETQ. The CDR3 nucleotides are TGCGCCAGCAGCCGTGGGACAGGTAACGAGCAGTTCTTC. Translating gives CASSRGTGNEQFF.

The chain carries TRBV7-8 and TRBJ1-1; D might be TRBD1 (6 bases). The CDR3 runs to 15 residues. Germline assignment: CDR1 SGHVS and CDR2 FQNEAQ. V dropped 6 bases and J dropped 1 base, with 15 bases sitting between them. The CDR3 loop reads CASSSTLGQNTEAFF. DNA for the CDR3: TGTGCCAGCAGTTCGACCTTGGGACAGAACACTGAAGCTTTCTTT.

The chain joins TRBV29-1 to TRBJ2-2; 9 bases are a match to TRBD1. V shed 6 bases and J 6 bases; nucleotides not matched to a gene: 5. The germline V gene has CDR1 SQVTM and CDR2 ANQGSEA. The CDR3 extends over 13 amino acids. The CDR3 coding sequence is TGCAGCGTGGGGACAGGGTTGTCCGGGGAGCTGTTTTTT. It encodes CSVGTGLSGELFF.

The table lists this clone with a count of one. This chain connects TRBV5-6 to TRBJ1-3, with D tentatively TRBD1 (6 bases). Trimming took 3 bases from V and 0 from J, leaving 10 bases between them. Germline V gives CDR1 SGHDT, CDR2 YYEEEE. The CDR3 loop spans 15 amino acids. CDR3 loop: CASSSRGFSGNTIYF. In DNA, the CDR3 is TGTGCCAGCAGCTCCAGGGGCTTCTCTGGAAACACCATATATTTT.

This clone was detected a few times. This chain links TRBV5-4 with TRBJ2-7; 8 nucleotides match TRBD2. Losses at the gene ends were 0 bases for V and 5 bases for J; bases not matched to a gene: 4. CDR1 SGHNT and CDR2 YYREEE come from the germline V gene (reference sequence). This CDR3 has 14 amino acids. CDR3 amino acids: CASSLGGGNNEQYF. CDR3 nucleotides: TGTGCCAGCAGCTTGGGCGGGGGGAACAACGAGCAGTACTTC. Together with reference TRBV5-4 and TRBJ2-7, the CDR3 gives the full variable domain: ETGVTQSPTHLIKTRGQQVTLRCSSQSGHNTVSWYQQALGQGPQFIFQYYREEENGRGNFPPRFSGLQFPNYSSELNVNALELDDSALYLCASSLGGGNNEQYFGPGTRLTVT.

The rearrangement joins TRBV4-1 to TRBJ2-1; 7 bases are shared with TRBD2. V was clipped by 3 bases and J by 9 bases; unmatched bases: 8. This CDR3 contains 14 residues. In germline, CDR1 is MGHRA, CDR2 YSYEKL. The CDR3 loop reads CASSHNRLALEQFF. The CDR3 DNA sequence: TGCGCCAGCAGCCACAATCGACTAGCCCTTGAGCAGTTCTTC.

The chain combines TRBV14 with TRBJ2-7, with TRBD1 as a possible D gene (6 bases). Germline V CDR1 and CDR2: SGHDN, FVKESK. The CDR3 is 14 amino acids. Between the trimmed V and J ends, which lost 0 bases and 6 bases, there was a span of 12 bases. This chain's CDR3 is CASSQDLGQIEQYF. The DNA for the CDR3 is TGTGCCAGCAGCCAAGATCTCGGACAGATCGAGCAGTACTTC.

V usage is TRBV27 and J usage is TRBJ1-4; 8 bases map to TRBD1. With V trimmed by 6 bases and J by 0 bases, 6 bases remained unmatched. The CDR3 runs 16 residues. The germline gives CDR1 MNHEY, CDR2 SMNVEV (reference sequence). The CDR3 DNA reads TGTGCCAGCAGGCTACAGGGGGGAGCAACTAATGAAAAACTGTTTTTT. The encoded protein is CASRLQGGATNEKLFF.

The chain joins TRBV27 to TRBJ2-7; tentative D call: TRBD2 (5 bases). This CDR3 region has 14 residues. Germline CDR1 MNHEY, CDR2 SMNVEV (reference sequence). Between the trimmed V and J ends, which lost 0 bases and 0 bases, there was a span of 6 bases. CDR3 residues: CASSLSGSSYEQYF. The CDR3 coding sequence is TGTGCCAGCAGTTTATCGGGGAGCTCCTACGAGCAGTACTTC.

With respect to this clone: A read error may account for a junction end that differs from germline. This sequence joins TRBV4-1 and TRBJ1-2; no firm D call. This CDR3 is 11 amino acids long. Germline lookup yields CDR1 MGHRA and CDR2 YSYEKL. The CDR3 region is CASSQGIVVAF. The CDR3 coding sequence is TGCGCCAGCAGCCAAGGGATCGTCGTAGCCTTC.

In this sample, this clone turned up a few times. The rearrangement links TRBV18 to TRBJ2-3; 7 nucleotides match TRBD1. V shed 1 base, J shed 2 bases, and the junction held 6 bases outside the gene matches. Germline loops: CDR1 KGHSH, CDR2 LQKENI. The CDR3 is 16 residues long. The CDR3 spells CASSPLGGSTTDTQYF. CDR3 coding DNA: TGTGCCAGCTCACCACTAGGGGGCAGTACCACAGATACGCAGTATTTT.

The chain carries TRBV28 and TRBJ1-5; D call uncertain. Germline V lookup: CDR1 MDHEN, CDR2 SYDVKM. Trimming pared 3 bases from V and 7 bases from J, leaving 10 bases between. This CDR3 spans 13 amino acids. In nucleotides, the CDR3 is TGTGCCAGCAGTTTTTTGTTCGGGCAGCCCCAGCATTTT. Amino acids: CASSFLFGQPQHF.

The chain is built from TRBV30 and TRBJ1-1; 8 bases line up with TRBD1. Trimming at V came to 3 bases and at J to 6 bases, leaving 12 bases not matched to a gene. The CDR3 sequence is 15 residues long. Germline V gene sequence: CDR1 GTSNPN, CDR2 SVGIG (reference sequence). The CDR3 spells CAWRDFGQGDPEAFF. The CDR3 region has the DNA TGTGCCTGGAGAGATTTCGGACAGGGAGATCCTGAAGCTTTCTTT.

The sample holds one count of this clone. The chain joins TRBV5-6 to TRBJ2-5; the D call may be TRBD1 or TRBD2 (7 bases each). Germline V gene data show CDR1 as SGHDT and CDR2 as YYEEEE. The CDR3 consists of 15 residues. V was cut by 4 bases and J by 5 bases, with 18 bases left in between. CDR3 nucleotides: TGTGCCAGCAGCCCGGGGAGGGGGCTGGGGGAGACCCAGTACTTC. Translating gives CASSPGRGLGETQYF. The full variable domain, completed using reference TRBV5-6 and TRBJ2-5, is DAGVTQSPTHLIKTRGQQVTLRCSPKSGHDTVSWYQQALGQGPQFIFQYYEEEERQRGNFPDRFSGHQFPNYSSELNVNALLLGDSALYLCASSPGRGLGETQYFGPGTRLLVL.